Listed below are T cell receptor beta chains from one sample, sequenced in a study of T cells in tuberculosis. Clones were read by immunoSEQ multiplex PCR, and TCRdb kept only the in-frame ones, dropping some. The sample has tens of thousands of clones; nearly 95% are singletons. The sequencing input was PBMCs. Receptors originate from a donor between 10 and 29 years old with latent tuberculosis or without tuberculosis infection. Both conserved end residues are part of each CDR3. The D gene is left open where the match is weak. Clone size is given for some rows only: seen once, a few or many times, or a class if the clone is expanded.

d_gene,abundance,j_gene,v_gene,CDR3aa,CDR3nt
TRBD1,NA,TRBJ1-5,TRBV7-2,CASSRRQGTNQPQHF,TGTGCCAGCAGCCGCCGACAGGGAACGAATCAGCCCCAGCATTTT
NA,NA,TRBJ1-6,TRBV10-2,CASSDNSLYNSPLHF,TGCGCCAGCAGTGACAACAGCCTGTATAATTCACCCCTCCACTTT
TRBD1,NA,TRBJ1-2,TRBV6-5,CASSPLDRTYGYTF,TGTGCCAGCAGCCCCCTGGACAGGACCTATGGCTACACCTTC
NA,NA,TRBJ1-1,TRBV19,CASSIDVPVEAFF,TGTGCCAGTAGTATAGATGTACCAGTAGAAGCTTTCTTT
NA,NA,TRBJ2-3,TRBV5-1,CASSLWSEGTDTQYF,TGCGCCAGCAGCTTGTGGAGCGAAGGCACAGATACGCAGTATTTT
TRBD2,once,TRBJ2-1,TRBV29-1,CSVQGTSGVYNEQFF,TGCAGCGTTCAAGGGACTAGCGGGGTTTACAATGAGCAGTTCTTC
NA,NA,TRBJ1-2,TRBV11-2,CASSLDLGYSGYTF,TGTGCCAGCAGCTTAGATCTTGGGTATAGCGGCTACACCTTC
NA,once,TRBJ1-2,TRBV9,CASSVVSNYGYTF,TGTGCCAGCAGCGTAGTCTCTAACTATGGCTACACCTTC
NA,few,TRBJ2-7,TRBV6-5,CASSKRQATSYEQYF,TGTGCCAGCAGTAAAAGACAGGCTACCTCCTACGAGCAGTACTTC
NA,NA,TRBJ1-2,TRBV7-4,CASNERVGGAWWSDGYTF,TGTGCCAGCAACGAAAGAGTAGGGGGGGCGTGGTGGTCGGATGGCTACACCTTC
TRBD2,once,TRBJ2-1,TRBV29-1,CSVEGTSGRHNGQFF,TGCAGCGTTGAAGGGACTAGCGGGAGGCACAATGGGCAGTTCTTC
NA,NA,TRBJ2-1,TRBV19,CASSIPIVETHNEQFF,TGTGCCAGTAGTATCCCGATCGTGGAGACTCACAATGAGCAGTTCTTC
NA,once,TRBJ2-5,TRBV5-6,CASSPGARGSQETQYF,TGTGCCAGCTCCCCAGGGGCAAGGGGATCACAAGAGACCCAGTACTTC
TRBD2,NA,TRBJ2-7,TRBV9,CASSPIAGPTPYEQYF,TGTGCCAGCAGCCCAATAGCGGGTCCTACCCCCTACGAGCAGTACTTC
TRBD2,NA,TRBJ2-1,TRBV27,CASSLGGPDEQFF,TGTGCCAGCAGTTTGGGAGGGCCGGATGAGCAGTTCTTC
NA,NA,TRBJ1-3,TRBV4-2,CASSQVGQQRKGNTIYF,TGTGCCAGCAGCCAAGTTGGTCAGCAGCGAAAAGGAAACACCATATATTTT
TRBD1,once,TRBJ1-6,TRBV19,CASRLTGIESPLHF,TGTGCCAGTAGGCTGACAGGGATTGAGTCACCCCTCCACTTT
TRBD1,NA,TRBJ1-2,TRBV7-8,CASSPDRGTGYTF,TGTGCCAGCAGCCCAGACAGGGGGACTGGCTACACCTTC
NA,NA,TRBJ1-4,TRBV7-9,CASSLGDTFSTNEKLFF,TGTGCCAGCAGCTTAGGGGACACCTTTTCAACTAATGAAAAACTGTTTTTT
NA,NA,TRBJ2-2,TRBV10-2,CASRDSGNTGELFF,TGCGCCAGCCGAGATAGCGGGAACACCGGGGAGCTGTTTTTT
TRBD1,once,TRBJ1-6,TRBV7-3,CASSLTTLGTGSSPLHF,TGTGCCAGCAGCTTAACTACCCTCGGGACAGGGTCCTCACCCCTCCACTTT
TRBD1,NA,TRBJ1-2,TRBV6-6,CASTSGTGGNYGYTF,TGTGCCAGCACTTCCGGGACAGGGGGCAACTATGGCTACACCTTC
NA,NA,TRBJ1-2,TRBV27,CASSLSAFPGGYTF,TGTGCCAGCAGTTTATCCGCTTTTCCAGGGGGCTACACCTTC
NA,once,TRBJ2-1,TRBV19,CASSMREDPLYNEQFF,TGTGCCAGTAGTATGAGGGAGGACCCCCTCTACAATGAGCAGTTCTTC
NA,NA,TRBJ2-7,TRBV29-1,CSVKRGANSYEQYF,TGCAGCGTCAAACGGGGGGCTAACTCCTACGAGCAGTACTTC
NA,NA,TRBJ2-2,TRBV4-1,CASSLTSIGELFF,TGCGCCAGCAGCCTCACTTCGATCGGGGAGCTGTTTTTT
NA,NA,TRBJ1-4,TRBV21-1,CACRQGLFF,TGTGCGTGCCGACAGGGTCTGTTTTTT
NA,once,TRBJ1-6,TRBV7-2,CASSPPHNSPLHF,TGTGCCAGCAGCCCCCCTCATAATTCACCCCTCCACTTT
NA,NA,TRBJ2-3,TRBV5-1,CASFPGTGGTDTQYF,TGCGCCAGCTTTCCCGGGACGGGAGGCACAGATACGCAGTATTTT
NA,NA,TRBJ2-7,TRBV4-1,CASSHLTGSWEQYF,TGCGCCAGCAGCCATCTTACAGGGTCCTGGGAGCAGTACTTC
NA,NA,TRBJ1-1,TRBV29-1,CSVEADSTEAFF,TGCAGCGTTGAAGCGGACAGCACTGAAGCTTTCTTT
NA,NA,TRBJ2-3,TRBV29-1,CSVSGLSDMQYF,TGCAGCGTTTCTGGACTTAGTGATATGCAGTATTTT
NA,few,TRBJ2-7,TRBV18,CASSTSAEQYF,TGTGCCAGCTCAACGAGCGCCGAGCAGTACTTC